Included here is one T cell receptor beta chain sequence, with context. The specificity of this receptor is unknown. No base-level quality is on record; no much larger clone is a single base apart. TCRbeta CDR3 regions were sequenced with the immunoSEQ Assay. After extraction, genomic DNA underwent amplification by bias-controlled multiplex PCR, followed by high-throughput sequencing. On the authors' methods: To quantify the absolute abundance of every unique TCRbeta CDR3 region, sequences were collapsed and filtered. Usable DNA was measured by amplifying reference genes present in all nucleated cells, and TCRbeta template counts were normalized to that usable DNA to estimate T cell fraction. Repertoire TCRs were annotated as SARS-CoV-2-specific by exact matching of V gene, CDR3 amino acid sequence and J gene to a known reactive TCR set. The reference SARS-CoV-2 TCR set came from MIRA and was filtered for enrichment in COVID-19-positive ImmuneCODE repertoires, removing public or cross-reactive TCRs. Drawing on the MIRA antigens, annotated TCRs were analysed further at the level of specific ORF or position within ORF. Depth was the summed frequency of annotated unique rearrangements, while breadth was defined as annotated unique rearrangements over total unique productive rearrangements. Two-sided Wilcoxon rank-sum tests were used to compare TCR breadth between groups. TCRdb limited this immuneACCESS table to in-frame rearrangements with V and J called. A share of clones is missing; checked studies link under half to unresolved V genes, and the rest is unexplained. V and J calls and clone size come straight from that table; D and trimming were deduced from the DNA. The sample data list approximately 150,000 clones, and roughly 85% of these were observed just once. The biggest ten clones account for more than 4.5% of the sample.

The source of the sample is a study of Ad26.COV2.S vaccination and SARS-CoV-2 variants (dated by TCRdb to about 2021). The study in broad terms: The specificity and breadth of SARS-CoV-2-reactive T cell receptors after Ad26.COV2.S vaccination were assessed by TCRbeta repertoire sequencing. A total of 32 samples were included in the TCR-sequenced set, comprising around 19 Ad26.COV2.S vaccine recipients, 5 placebo recipients and 8 SARS-CoV-2 convalescent individuals.

In the paper's terms, the time point label means: individuals recovered from natural SARS-CoV-2 infection. Broad study findings and their caveats: After vaccination, spike-specific CD8+ and CD4+ T cell responses were reported to show substantial breadth. Spike-specific TCR breadth was higher in Ad26.COV2.S recipients than in placebo recipients (P = 0.0014). Comparable non-spike TCR breadth was observed between vaccine and placebo recipients, consistent with only spike being contained in the vaccine. It was noted by the authors that total T cell responses may have been underestimated by the TCR breadth and depth analyses.

The germline V gene (reference sequence) yields MNHNY for CDR1 and SVGAGI for CDR2. V is reduced by 8 bases and J by 0 bases, leaving a spacing of 14 bases between them. The CDR3 measures 15 amino acids from cysteine to phenylalanine. The retained sequence is limited to the CDR3, 45 bases, with the frame set at the first base. The starting material was peripheral blood, obtained after recovery from COVID-19. This TCR derives from a human donor who had recovered from COVID-19. The chain links TRBV6-6 with TRBJ1-5, with the D gene uncertain. The DNA sequence is as follows: TGTGCCAGCCGAGGAACAGTAGGTAGCAATCAGCCCCAGCATTTT. Translated, it reads CASRGTVGSNQPQHF.